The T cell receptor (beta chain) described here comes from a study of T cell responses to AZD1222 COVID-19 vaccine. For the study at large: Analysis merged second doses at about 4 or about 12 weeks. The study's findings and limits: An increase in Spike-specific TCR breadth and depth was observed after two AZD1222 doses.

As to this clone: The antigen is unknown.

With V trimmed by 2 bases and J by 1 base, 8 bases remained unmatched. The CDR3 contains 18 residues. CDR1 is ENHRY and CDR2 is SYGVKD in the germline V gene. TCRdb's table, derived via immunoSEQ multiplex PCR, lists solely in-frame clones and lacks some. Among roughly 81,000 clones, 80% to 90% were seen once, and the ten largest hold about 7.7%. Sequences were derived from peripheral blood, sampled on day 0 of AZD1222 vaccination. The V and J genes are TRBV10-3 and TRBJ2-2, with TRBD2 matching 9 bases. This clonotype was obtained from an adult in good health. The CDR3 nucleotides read TGTGCCATCAGTGAGGGATGGGTGACTAGCGGGAACACCGGGGAGCTGTTTTTT. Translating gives CAISEGWVTSGNTGELFF.